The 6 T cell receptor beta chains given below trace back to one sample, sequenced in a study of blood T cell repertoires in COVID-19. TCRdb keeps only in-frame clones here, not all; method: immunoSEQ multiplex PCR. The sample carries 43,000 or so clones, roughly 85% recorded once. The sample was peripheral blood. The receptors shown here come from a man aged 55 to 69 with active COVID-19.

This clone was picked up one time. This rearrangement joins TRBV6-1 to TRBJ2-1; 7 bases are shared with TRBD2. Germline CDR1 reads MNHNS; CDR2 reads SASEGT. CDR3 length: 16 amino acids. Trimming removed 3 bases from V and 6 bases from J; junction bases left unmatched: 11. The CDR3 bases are TGTGCCAGCAGTGAGTATTGGGAGGGGCCGGGCAATGAGCAGTTCTTC. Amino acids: CASSEYWEGPGNEQFF.

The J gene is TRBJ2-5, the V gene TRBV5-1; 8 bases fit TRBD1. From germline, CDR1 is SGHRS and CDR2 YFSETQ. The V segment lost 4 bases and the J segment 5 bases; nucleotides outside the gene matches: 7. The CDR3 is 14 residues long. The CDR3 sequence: CASSPDRGRETQYF. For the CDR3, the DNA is TGCGCCAGCAGCCCTGACAGGGGACGGGAGACCCAGTACTTC.

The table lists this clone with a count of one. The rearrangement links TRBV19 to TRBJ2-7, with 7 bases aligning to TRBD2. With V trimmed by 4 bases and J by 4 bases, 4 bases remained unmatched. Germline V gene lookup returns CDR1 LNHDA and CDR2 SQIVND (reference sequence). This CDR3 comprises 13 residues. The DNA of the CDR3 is TGTGCCAGTAGTAGGGGGGGGTTGTACGAGCAGTACTTC. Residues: CASSRGGLYEQYF. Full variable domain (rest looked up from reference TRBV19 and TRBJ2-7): DGGITQSPKYLFRKEGQNVTLSCEQNLNHDAMYWYRQDPGQGLRLIYYSQIVNDFQKGDIAEGYSVSREKKESFPLTVTSAQKNPTAFYLCASSRGGLYEQYFGPGTRLTVT.

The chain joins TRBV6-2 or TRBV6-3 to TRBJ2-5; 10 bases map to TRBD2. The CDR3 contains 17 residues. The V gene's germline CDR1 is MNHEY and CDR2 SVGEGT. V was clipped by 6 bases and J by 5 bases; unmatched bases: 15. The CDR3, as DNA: TGTGCCAGCAGCCCTTCCCCAGCGGGAGGGCCTCGTGAGACCCAGTACTTC. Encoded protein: CASSPSPAGGPRETQYF.

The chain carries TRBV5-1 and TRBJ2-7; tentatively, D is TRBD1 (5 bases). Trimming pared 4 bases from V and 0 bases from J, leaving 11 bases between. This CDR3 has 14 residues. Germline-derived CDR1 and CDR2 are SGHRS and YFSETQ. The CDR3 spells CASSIRQSSYEQYF. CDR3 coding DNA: TGCGCCAGCAGCATTCGACAGAGCTCCTACGAGCAGTACTTC.

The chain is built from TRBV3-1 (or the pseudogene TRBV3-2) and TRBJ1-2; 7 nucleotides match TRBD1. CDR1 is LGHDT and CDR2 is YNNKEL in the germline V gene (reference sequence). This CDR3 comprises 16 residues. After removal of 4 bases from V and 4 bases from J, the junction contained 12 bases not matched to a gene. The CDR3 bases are TGTGCCAGCAGCCTGACAGGTGGCGGGACAGTCTATGGCTACACCTTC. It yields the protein CASSLTGGGTVYGYTF.